This T cell receptor (beta chain) was identified during a study of blood T cell repertoires in COVID-19. The wider study: Italy, Spain and the United States were the sources of the convalescent and acute COVID-19 samples. The analysed material was cDNA or gDNA that came from T cells, B-cell-depleted T cells, or PBMCs.

In the original processing: Estimation of nucleated cell counts was performed using reference gene primer amplification. Data came from immunoSEQ multiplex PCR; TCRdb stores just in-frame clones and leaves some out. For V, J and clone size, that table is used; D and trimming come from the DNA. The sample holds about 140,000 clones, roughly 88% seen once. Germline CDR1 and CDR2: KGHSH and LQKENI. Trimming removed 4 bases from V and 1 base from J; junction bases left unmatched: 7. The CDR3 has 16 amino acids. This TCR was recovered from a man in his sixties with active or convalescent COVID-19. J is TRBJ1-2 and V is TRBV18; 9 nucleotides match TRBD1. The sequenced sample consisted of peripheral blood. In DNA form, the CDR3 reads TGTGCCAGCTCACTTGGGACAGGGAGCTTTAACTATGGCTACACCTTC. Its translation: CASSLGTGSFNYGYTF.